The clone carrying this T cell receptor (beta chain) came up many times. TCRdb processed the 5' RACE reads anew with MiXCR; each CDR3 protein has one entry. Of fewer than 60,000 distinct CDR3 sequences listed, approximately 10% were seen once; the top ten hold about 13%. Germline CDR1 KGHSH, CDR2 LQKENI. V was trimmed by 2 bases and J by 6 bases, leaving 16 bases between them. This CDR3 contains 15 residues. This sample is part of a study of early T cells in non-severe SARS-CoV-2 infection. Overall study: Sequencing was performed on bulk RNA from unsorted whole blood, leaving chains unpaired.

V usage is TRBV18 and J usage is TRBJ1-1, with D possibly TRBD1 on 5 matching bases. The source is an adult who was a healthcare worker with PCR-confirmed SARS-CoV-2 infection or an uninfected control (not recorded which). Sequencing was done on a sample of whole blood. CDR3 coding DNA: TGTGCCAGCTCACCATTGCAGGGTAGGTCTGCTGAAGCTTTCTTT. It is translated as CASSPLQGRSAEAFF.